The rows below give T cell receptor beta chains drawn from one sample of a study of cytomegalovirus exposure and HLA in healthy donors. Assay used: immunoSEQ multiplex PCR; TCRdb lists only in-frame clones, some missing. The table has 90,000 to 120,000 clones, roughly 82% seen once; the top ten hold roughly 2.6%. The specimen sequenced was PBMCs. The receptors were sampled from a young man in good health and CMV-seropositive. Both conserved end residues are part of each CDR3. The order of the fields is J gene, V gene, D gene, clone size, CDR3 protein, CDR3 DNA. D genes are given only for firm matches. The size of a clone is reported for some rows only, either as once, few or many, or as a class for expanded clones.

TRBJ2-7 TRBV6-1 . . CASSEGGREDEQYF TGTGCCAGCAGTGAAGGGGGCAGGGAGGACGAGCAGTACTTC
TRBJ2-7 TRBV5-1 TRBD2 . CASSLRGGGPYEQYF TGCGCCAGCAGCTTACGGGGCGGGGGGCCCTACGAGCAGTACTTC
TRBJ1-3 TRBV5-1 TRBD1 . CASSNGQGATGNTIYF TGCGCCAGCAGCAATGGACAGGGGGCAACTGGAAACACCATATATTTT
TRBJ2-7 TRBV6-5 TRBD2 . CASSTGLAAREQYF TGTGCCAGCAGTACAGGACTAGCTGCCCGCGAGCAGTACTTC
TRBJ1-5 TRBV2 . few CASRSWGDSNQPQHF TGTGCCAGCAGATCGTGGGGAGATAGCAATCAGCCCCAGCATTTT
TRBJ2-3 TRBV6-4 . few CASSDSGGADTQYF TGTGCCAGCAGTGACTCGGGGGGAGCAGATACGCAGTATTTT
TRBJ2-1 TRBV7-3 TRBD1 . CASSWTGGANNEQFF TGTGCCAGCAGCTGGACAGGGGGCGCGAACAATGAGCAGTTCTTC
TRBJ1-1 TRBV29-1 . . CSVVVWGAGTEAFF TGCAGCGTTGTAGTTTGGGGTGCGGGCACTGAAGCTTTCTTT
TRBJ1-1 TRBV30 . . CAWSPGSGVGPFF TGTGCCTGGAGTCCGGGTTCGGGGGTGGGACCTTTCTTT
TRBJ1-6 TRBV27 TRBD1 . CASSRAGQGNSPLHF TGTGCCAGCAGCCGGGCGGGACAGGGGAATTCACCCCTCCACTTT
TRBJ2-1 TRBV18 TRBD2 . CASSPLLAGGHNEQFF TGTGCCAGCTCACCACTACTAGCGGGGGGACACAATGAGCAGTTCTTC
TRBJ1-2 TRBV7-9 TRBD1 . CASSRDSEPYGYTF TGTGCCAGCAGCCGGGACAGCGAGCCTTATGGCTACACCTTC
TRBJ1-1 TRBV11-2 . . CASSFGADGGITEAFF TGTGCCAGCAGCTTCGGAGCGGACGGCGGGATCACTGAAGCTTTCTTT
TRBJ2-1 TRBV9 . . CASSVGASSYNEQFF TGTGCCAGCAGCGTGGGGGCGAGCTCCTACAATGAGCAGTTCTTC
TRBJ1-2 TRBV21-1 . few CASSTRQGSRYTF TGTGCCAGCAGCACCCGACAGGGCAGCCGCTACACCTTC
TRBJ1-1 TRBV15 . . CATRTSRMNTEAFF TGTGCCACCAGAACTTCCAGGATGAACACTGAAGCTTTCTTT
TRBJ2-3 TRBV5-1 TRBD2 once CASSRDPAGGGSDTQYF TGCGCCAGCAGCCGTGACCCAGCGGGGGGTGGGTCAGATACGCAGTATTTT
TRBJ1-4 TRBV7-9 TRBD1 once CSSSVQGDGANEKLFF TGTTCCAGCAGCGTGCAGGGGGATGGGGCTAATGAAAAACTGTTTTTT
TRBJ2-2 TRBV7-9 . . CASSSYTGELFF TGTGCCAGCAGCTCCTACACCGGGGAGCTGTTTTTT
TRBJ2-1 TRBV6-1 . . CASSEVPTTNNEQFF TGTGCCAGCAGTGAAGTCCCCACCACTAACAATGAGCAGTTCTTC
TRBJ1-1 TRBV30 . . CAWRWGPLNTEAFF TGTGCCTGGAGATGGGGGCCCCTGAACACTGAAGCTTTCTTT
TRBJ2-5 TRBV15 . once CATSRMAGETQYF TGTGCCACCAGCAGAATGGCCGGGGAGACCCAGTACTTC
TRBJ1-1 TRBV15 TRBD1 . CATSRPGQGSGTEAFF TGTGCCACCAGCAGACCGGGACAGGGCTCGGGCACTGAAGCTTTCTTT
TRBJ2-7 TRBV2 TRBD1 . CASGPGQVSWNEQYF TGTGCCAGCGGTCCGGGACAGGTTTCTTGGAACGAGCAGTACTTC
TRBJ1-3 TRBV29-1 . . CSVGDVTGNTIYF TGCAGCGTTGGAGACGTTACTGGAAACACCATATATTTT
TRBJ2-3 TRBV6-5 TRBD1 . CASSPRTGYTDTQYF TGTGCCAGCAGTCCTCGGACAGGGTACACAGATACGCAGTATTTT
TRBJ1-2 TRBV6-1 TRBD1 . CASSEGSGGPFYGYTF TGTGCCAGCAGTGAAGGCTCAGGGGGCCCTTTCTATGGCTACACCTTC
TRBJ1-4 TRBV2 . . CASRDLGSEKLFF TGTGCCAGCCGGGACTTAGGGAGTGAAAAACTGTTTTTT
TRBJ2-3 TRBV9 . . CASSVSPLGEGGYNTQYF TGTGCCAGCAGCGTGAGCCCTCTCGGAGAGGGGGGGTACAATACGCAGTATTTT
TRBJ2-5 TRBV18 . . CASSPPIADSETQYF TGTGCCAGCTCACCACCGATTGCAGATTCAGAGACCCAGTACTTC
TRBJ2-2 TRBV5-1 TRBD1 . CASSLGQVYTGELFF TGCGCCAGCAGCCTCGGACAGGTGTACACCGGGGAGCTGTTTTTT
TRBJ2-7 TRBV5-4 TRBD1 once CASSPRGDRSSYEQYF TGTGCCAGCAGTCCGAGAGGGGACAGAAGCTCCTACGAGCAGTACTTC
TRBJ1-2 TRBV27 . . CASSSSARGIYGYTF TGTGCCAGCAGTTCATCTGCCAGGGGCATCTATGGCTACACCTTC
TRBJ1-4 TRBV5-1 . . CASSPGGRSNEKLFF TGCGCCAGCAGCCCCGGGGGACGGAGTAATGAAAAACTGTTTTTT
TRBJ1-4 TRBV6-5 . once CASSYFRESEKLFF TGTGCCAGCAGTTACTTCCGGGAAAGTGAAAAACTGTTTTTT
TRBJ2-1 TRBV5-6 TRBD2 . CASSLVGLAKYNEQFF TGTGCCAGCAGCTTGGTTGGACTAGCGAAGTACAATGAGCAGTTCTTC
TRBJ1-2 TRBV30 TRBD1 . CAWSVPDRAGYGYTF TGTGCCTGGAGCGTACCCGACAGGGCGGGGTATGGCTACACCTTC
TRBJ1-4 TRBV6-5 TRBD1 few CASSEGTGFEKLFF TGTGCCAGCAGTGAAGGGACAGGGTTTGAAAAACTGTTTTTT
TRBJ2-3 TRBV5-4 . . CASSLPWPDTQYF TGTGCCAGCAGCTTGCCGTGGCCAGATACGCAGTATTTT
TRBJ1-2 TRBV2 TRBD1 . CATLPGQPLYGYTF TGTGCCACCTTACCGGGACAGCCGCTCTATGGCTACACCTTC
TRBJ2-5 TRBV12-5 . . CASGLVPDSETQYF TGTGCTAGTGGTTTGGTACCAGACTCAGAGACCCAGTACTTC
TRBJ2-1 TRBV7-9 . once CSSSPMDLGRRDEQFF TGTTCCAGCAGCCCTATGGACTTAGGGCGGAGGGATGAGCAGTTCTTC
TRBJ2-5 TRBV9 . . CASSAQTNVETQYF TGTGCCAGCAGCGCCCAGACAAACGTGGAGACCCAGTACTTC
TRBJ1-1 TRBV18 TRBD1 . CASSSETGGRTEAFF TGTGCCAGCTCATCGGAGACAGGGGGGAGAACTGAAGCTTTCTTT
TRBJ1-3 TRBV5-5 . . CASSLAFTGISGNTIYF TGTGCCAGCAGCTTAGCCTTTACAGGGATCTCTGGAAACACCATATATTTT
TRBJ2-5 TRBV18 TRBD2 . CASSPREARGTRETQYF TGTGCCAGCTCACCGCGGGAGGCGCGGGGGACCCGAGAGACCCAGTACTTC
TRBJ1-3 TRBV19 . . CASAPGRSGNTIYF TGTGCCTCCGCGCCAGGGCGGTCTGGAAACACCATATATTTT
TRBJ1-1 TRBV6-1 . once CASTWTLNTEAFF TGTGCCAGCACCTGGACACTGAACACTGAAGCTTTCTTT
TRBJ1-2 TRBV14 . . CASSQDEGVYGYTF TGTGCCAGCAGCCAAGATGAGGGGGTCTATGGCTACACCTTC
TRBJ1-4 TRBV18 TRBD1 few CASSQGQLNEKLFF TGTGCCAGCTCACAGGGACAGCTTAATGAAAAACTGTTTTTT
TRBJ1-2 TRBV6-6 . . CASSYATGVGYTF TGTGCCAGCAGTTACGCGACAGGCGTGGGCTACACCTTC
TRBJ2-7 TRBV5-1 . . CASSGAYEQYF TGCGCCAGCAGCGGAGCCTACGAGCAGTACTTC
TRBJ2-1 TRBV10-1 . . CASSDQGARDSLQFF TGCGCCAGCAGTGACCAGGGTGCCCGGGACTCCTTGCAGTTCTTC
TRBJ2-7 TRBV29-1 TRBD1 . CSTWDRNSYEQYF TGCAGCACTTGGGACAGGAACTCCTACGAGCAGTACTTC
TRBJ2-7 TRBV18 TRBD1 . CASSEGQAYEQYF TGTGCCAGCTCGGAGGGACAGGCCTACGAGCAGTACTTC